A selection of T cell receptor beta chains follows, all from one sample in a study of spatial heterogeneity in lung cancer. TCRdb reprocessed the 5' RACE reads via MiXCR and lists one record per CDR3 protein. The sample includes about 18,000 distinct CDR3 sequences, 7% to 7.5% of them seen just once. The sequenced sample was lung tumor tissue, obtained at surgery. The receptors stem from a female donor with early-stage non-small cell lung cancer. Both conserved end residues are part of each CDR3. A D gene is named only where the DNA matches it firmly. Size is stated for part of the rows, as once, few or many counts, or as a class when the clone is expanded.

v_gene	d_gene	len	abundance	j_gene	CDR3nt	CDR3aa
TRBV6-2/TRBV6-3	TRBD1	16	many	TRBJ2-2	TGTGCCAGCAGTTACTTCGGGACAGGGGTCACCGGGGAGCTGTTTTTT	CASSYFGTGVTGELFF
TRBV20-1	-	15	many	TRBJ2-3	TGCAGTGCTAGAGATCCGGTGACTAGCACAGATACGCAGTATTTT	CSARDPVTSTDTQYF
TRBV7-3	TRBD2	18	many	TRBJ2-1	TGTGCCAGCAGCGCCCTAGCGGGCGGTCCCGGTACTTTCAATGAGCAGTTCTTC	CASSALAGGPGTFNEQFF
TRBV11-2	-	12	once	TRBJ1-2	TGTGCCAGCAGCTTAGAACCCAATGGCTACACCTTC	CASSLEPNGYTF
TRBV10-3	-	14	-	TRBJ1-1	TGTGCCATCAGTGATCGAGGTGTGAACACTGAAGCTTTCTTT	CAISDRGVNTEAFF
TRBV27	-	14	many	TRBJ1-2	TGTGCCAGCAGTAAAAACTCTGCTAACTATGGCTACACCTTC	CASSKNSANYGYTF
TRBV4-2	-	15	many	TRBJ1-2	TGTGCCAGCAGCCAAGGGGGCCCGGGGAGCTCTGGCTACACCTTC	CASSQGGPGSSGYTF
TRBV20-1	TRBD2	14	many	TRBJ2-7	TGCAGTGCTAGAAATCCCCGGGGGGGCTTCGAGCAGTACTTC	CSARNPRGGFEQYF
TRBV29-1	-	16	many	TRBJ1-4	TGCAGCGTGGCCGGGCAGGGGAGTACGACTAATGAAAAACTGTTTTTT	CSVAGQGSTTNEKLFF
TRBV7-6	-	13	many	TRBJ2-7	TGTGCCAGCAGCTCGGGACCGAACTACGAGCAGTACTTC	CASSSGPNYEQYF
TRBV7-2	-	18	many	TRBJ2-4	TGTGCCAGCAGCTTAGCGGGTATATCAGGCGCAGCCAAAAACATTCAGTACTTC	CASSLAGISGAAKNIQYF
TRBV12-3/TRBV12-4	-	15	many	TRBJ1-5	TGTGCCAGCAGTTTACGACAGAATAGCAATCAGCCCCAGCATTTT	CASSLRQNSNQPQHF
TRBV29-1	-	11	many	TRBJ1-3	TGCAGCGCCCGTATGGGAAACACCATATATTTT	CSARMGNTIYF
TRBV29-1	-	13	-	TRBJ2-3	TGCAGCGTCCCGGACATCAGCACAGATACGCAGTATTTT	CSVPDISTDTQYF
TRBV20-1	-	15	-	TRBJ1-1	TGCAGTGCTAGCGCTCCCAAAGATTTTGACACTGAAGCTTTCTTT	CSASAPKDFDTEAFF
TRBV27	-	16	-	TRBJ1-2	TGTGCCAGCGGAGGGAGTCTTGGCAAAACAGATCCTGGCTACACCTTC	CASGGSLGKTDPGYTF
TRBV6-5	TRBD1	14	-	TRBJ1-1	TGTGGGGTAGGGGCAGGGGGCCTGAACACTGAAGCTTTCTTT	CGVGAGGLNTEAFF
TRBV11-2	-	13	many	TRBJ1-5	TGTGCCAGCAGCCAGGGGAAAGGTCAGCCCCAGCATTTT	CASSQGKGQPQHF
TRBV7-3	-	12	-	TRBJ2-3	TGTGCCAGCGCTACTAGCACAGATACGCAGTATTTT	CASATSTDTQYF
TRBV12-3/TRBV12-4	TRBD1	16	-	TRBJ2-1	TGTGCCAGCACCCCCAGGACAGGGGGCGGCTTCAATGAGCAGTTCTTC	CASTPRTGGGFNEQFF
TRBV11-3	-	12	few	TRBJ2-7	TGTGCCAGCAGCCCTGGAGGAGACGAGCAGTACTTC	CASSPGGDEQYF
TRBV7-8	-	14	many	TRBJ1-2	TGTGCCAGCAGCTCACAGGGAGGAGGCTATGGCTACACCTTC	CASSSQGGGYGYTF
TRBV19	-	15	-	TRBJ1-4	TGTGCCAGTACTCGGACCCTTACGGGGGCTGAAAAACTGTTTTTT	CASTRTLTGAEKLFF
TRBV4-2	-	17	many	TRBJ2-6	TGTGCCAGCAGCCAAGATCGGACGGCTTCAGGGGCCAACGTCCTGACTTTC	CASSQDRTASGANVLTF
TRBV6-2/TRBV6-3	TRBD2	15	few	TRBJ2-1	TGTGCCAGCAGTCCCGGGGGAGCGGGGACGCATGAGCAGTTCTTC	CASSPGGAGTHEQFF
TRBV7-2	TRBD2	14	medium-sized	TRBJ2-3	TGTGCCAGCAGCTCGTGGACTAGCGGGAATTATCAGTATTTT	CASSSWTSGNYQYF
TRBV12-3/TRBV12-4	-	17	many	TRBJ1-2	TGTGCCAGCAGTCCTAGGGGTCCAGCCCAAGCGTTATATGGCTACACCTTC	CASSPRGPAQALYGYTF
TRBV5-1	-	14	few	TRBJ2-7	TGCGCCAGCAGCTTCGGGCCTGCAGCCTACGAGCAGTACTTC	CASSFGPAAYEQYF
TRBV20-1	TRBD1	18	many	TRBJ1-6	TGCAGTGCTAGAGAAGGGGGGACAGGCCGACTTTATAATTCACCCCTCCACTTT	CSAREGGTGRLYNSPLHF
TRBV7-2	-	16	many	TRBJ1-1	TGTGCCAGCAGCTTAGCCTCCGGGATGCGCAGAACTGAAGCTTTCTTT	CASSLASGMRRTEAFF
TRBV7-8	TRBD2	18	-	TRBJ2-1	TGTGCCAGCAGCGTACTAGCGGGGGGGCCGTCTAGTCGAAATGAGCAGTTCTTC	CASSVLAGGPSSRNEQFF
TRBV20-1	TRBD1	14	many	TRBJ2-3	TGCAGTGGCAAGGACAGGGGGGCTACAGATACGCAGTATTTT	CSGKDRGATDTQYF
TRBV30	TRBD2	23	many	TRBJ2-1	TGTGCCTGGAGTGGCGACCCTTACCAGACTAGCGGGGGGCATCTGGGGCGACACAATGAGCAGTTCTTC	CAWSGDPYQTSGGHLGRHNEQFF
TRBV5-1	TRBD2	17	many	TRBJ2-3	TGCGCCAGCAGTGAGACTAGCGGGGGCGCCGGCGGTGAGACGCAGTATTTT	CASSETSGGAGGETQYF
TRBV7-2	-	14	few	TRBJ1-6	TGTGCCAGCAGTTTGGGCCGGGCTAATTCACCCCTCCACTTT	CASSLGRANSPLHF
TRBV7-8	-	16	-	TRBJ2-1	TGTGCCAGCAGCTTAGCCACCCCGGGTCTTCGGGGGGAGCAGTTCTTC	CASSLATPGLRGEQFF
TRBV5-1	-	15	-	TRBJ1-2	TGCGCCAGTAAAACAACCGGGACCGACTACTATGGCTACACCTTC	CASKTTGTDYYGYTF
TRBV3-1	-	14	medium-sized	TRBJ2-7	TGTGCCAGCAGCCAAGGTGGGGCAGCTCAACGACAGTACTTC	CASSQGGAAQRQYF
TRBV2	TRBD1	14	-	TRBJ2-7	TGTGCCAGCAGCAGACAGGGAAAGAGCTACGAGCAGTACTTC	CASSRQGKSYEQYF
TRBV20-1	-	16	many	TRBJ1-2	TGCAGTGCTTCCCCTTCGGCGGGGCAAATTATCTATGGCTACACCTTC	CSASPSAGQIIYGYTF
TRBV9	TRBD2	14	many	TRBJ2-5	TGTGCCAGCAGCCCCGGACTAGTAGGGGAGACCCAGTACTTC	CASSPGLVGETQYF
TRBV5-6	-	15	few	TRBJ2-7	TGTGCCAGCACACCCGGGCGAACTAGTTCCTACGAGCAGTACTTC	CASTPGRTSSYEQYF
TRBV5-6	-	14	few	TRBJ2-1	TGTGCCAGCAGCTCACCCCGTTGGGCCAAGGAGCAGTTCTTC	CASSSPRWAKEQFF
TRBV9	TRBD2	15	many	TRBJ2-1	TGTGCCAGCAGCGCCCGTACTAGCGGGGGGAATGAGCAGTTCTTC	CASSARTSGGNEQFF
TRBV7-9	TRBD2	16	few	TRBJ2-2	TGTGCCAGCAGCTTACTAGCGGGGCAGAACACCGGGGAGCTGTTTTTT	CASSLLAGQNTGELFF
TRBV6-6	TRBD1	17	many	TRBJ1-5	TGTGCCAGCATCTCAAGAGGGGGACAGGGGGCGGATCAGCCCCAGCATTTT	CASISRGGQGADQPQHF
TRBV9	-	16	many	TRBJ2-1	TGTGCCAGCAGCGTAGGACCATCCCCAAAAAACAATGAGCAGTTCTTC	CASSVGPSPKNNEQFF